These 12 T cell receptor beta chains were all obtained from the same sample, sequenced in a study of radiotherapy plus CTLA-4 blockade in lung cancer. Assay used: immunoSEQ multiplex PCR; TCRdb lists only in-frame clones, some missing. Of roughly 75,000 clones in the sample, approximately 84% were seen once. The sample consisted of peripheral blood, taken from a patient treated with radiotherapy plus ipilimumab. The source of these receptors is a human donor with non-small cell lung cancer who had stable disease on radiotherapy plus ipilimumab.

V gene TRBV20-1 combines with J gene TRBJ1-1; no reliable D call. Germline lookup yields CDR1 DFQATT and CDR2 SNEGSKA (reference sequence). The CDR3 totals 11 residues. V lost 5 bases and J 8 bases, leaving 12 bases between the germline ends. In DNA form, the CDR3 reads TGCAGTGCTGTGTCCGCGAGGGAAGCTTTCTTT. Translated: CSAVSAREAFF.

The J gene is TRBJ1-2, the V gene TRBV7-8, with 11 positions matching TRBD1. Germline loops: CDR1 SGHVS, CDR2 FQNEAQ. The CDR3 is 16 residues long. With V trimmed by 5 bases and J by 2 bases, 7 bases remained unmatched. In nucleotides, the CDR3 is TGTGCCAGCAGCCAGGGACAGGGGGGGCTAAACTATGGCTACACCTTC. Translated, it gives CASSQGQGGLNYGYTF.

This sequence joins TRBV10-3 and TRBJ2-7, with 11 bases lining up with TRBD2. The germline CDR1 and CDR2 sequences are ENHRY and SYGVKD. Losses at the gene ends were 3 bases for V and 2 bases for J; bases not matched to a gene: 9. The CDR3 spans 17 residues. CDR3 protein: CAISDPGLADVAYEQYF. CDR3 nucleotide sequence: TGTGCCATCAGTGACCCGGGACTAGCGGATGTAGCCTACGAGCAGTACTTC.

V is TRBV28 and J is TRBJ2-6, with D unresolved. The length of the CDR3 is 17 residues. CDR1 and CDR2 (germline): MDHEN, SYDVKM. V dropped 8 bases and J dropped 1 base, with 18 bases sitting between them. This CDR3 is CASRSGRLSSGANVLTF. CDR3 sequence (DNA): TGTGCCAGCCGCTCCGGGCGGCTATCTTCTGGGGCCAACGTCCTGACTTTC.

The gene calls are TRBV30 and TRBJ2-7; D not resolved. The V and J ends lost 1 base and 2 bases respectively, with 12 bases between them. The CDR3 is 14 residues long. Germline V CDR1 and CDR2: GTSNPN, SVGIG (reference sequence). CDR3 sequence reads: CAWSAVPVTYEQYF. CDR3 nucleotide sequence: TGTGCCTGGAGTGCGGTCCCGGTTACCTACGAGCAGTACTTC.

This clone was observed a handful of times. The rearrangement joins TRBV19 to TRBJ2-2; 7 bases fit TRBD2. V lost 4 bases to trimming and J lost 4 bases; unmatched junction nucleotides: 9. The V gene's germline CDR1 is LNHDA and CDR2 SQIVND (reference sequence). The CDR3 is made up of 16 amino acids. In nucleotides, the CDR3 is TGTGCCAGTAGTAGGACTAGAGGAGCGGCCACCGGGGAGCTGTTTTTT. Translated, it gives CASSRTRGAATGELFF.

This chain uses TRBV7-2 with TRBJ1-6, with D perhaps matching TRBD1 (5 bases). V lost 6 bases and J 8 bases, leaving 20 bases between the germline ends. The V gene's germline CDR1 is SGHTA and CDR2 FQGNSA. The CDR3 loop spans 16 amino acids. This CDR3 is CASSYTGDPGDSPLHF. For the CDR3, the DNA is TGTGCCAGCAGTTACACAGGCGACCCCGGGGATTCACCCCTCCACTTT. The full variable domain, rest sourced from reference TRBV7-2 and TRBJ1-6, is GAGVSQSPSNKVTEKGKDVELRCDPISGHTALYWYRQSLGQGLEFLIYFQGNSAPDKSGLPSDRFSAERTGGSVSTLTIQRTQQEDSAVYLCASSYTGDPGDSPLHFGNGTRLTVT.

This clone was seen only a few times. The chain combines TRBV5-1 with TRBJ2-7; a possible D gene is TRBD1 (5 bases). The CDR3 consists of 14 residues. Trimming took 0 bases from V and 9 from J, leaving 16 bases between them. Germline V lookup: CDR1 SGHRS, CDR2 YFSETQ. The CDR3 is CASSLAQGLEVQYF. The CDR3 DNA sequence: TGCGCCAGCAGCTTGGCCCAGGGTTTGGAAGTGCAGTACTTC. Looking up the rest from reference TRBV5-1 and TRBJ2-7 gives the full variable domain: KAGVTQTPRYLIKTRGQQVTLSCSPISGHRSVSWYQQTPGQGLQFLFEYFSETQRNKGNFPGRFSGRQFSNSRSEMNVSTLELGDSALYLCASSLAQGLEVQYFGPGTRLTVT.

This clone was seen once. The rearrangement uses TRBV7-8 and TRBJ2-4; D is ambiguous. Germline V CDR1 and CDR2: SGHVS, FQNEAQ. V gave up 5 bases and J gave up 0 bases, with 14 bases separating them. The CDR3 is 16 amino acids. The CDR3 DNA reads as TGTGCCAGCAGCCCTCCGGTTGGGGTAGCCAAAAACATTCAGTACTTC. Translated, it gives CASSPPVGVAKNIQYF. Supplemented by reference TRBV7-8 and TRBJ2-4, the full variable domain reads GAGVSQSPRYKVAKRGQDVALRCDPISGHVSLFWYQQALGQGPEFLTYFQNEAQLDKSGLPSDRFFAERPEGSVSTLKIQRTQQEDSAVYLCASSPPVGVAKNIQYFGAGTRLSVL.

The chain carries TRBV18 and TRBJ2-7, with a weak D call TRBD1 (6 bases). Germline V gene sequence: CDR1 KGHSH, CDR2 LQKENI. V was shortened by 6 bases and J by 5 bases, with 11 bases between the two germline ends. The CDR3 spans 12 residues. CDR3 DNA: TGTGCCAGCTCCCAGGGGATGGACGAGCAGTACTTC. It yields the protein CASSQGMDEQYF.

The chain uses TRBV4-2 and TRBJ1-3, with D perhaps matching TRBD1 (5 bases). This CDR3 comprises 15 residues. Trimming left V 0 bases short and J 2 bases short, with 8 bases between. Germline lookup yields CDR1 LGHNA and CDR2 YNFKEQ. The CDR3 reads CASSQESGTGNTIYF. The DNA of the CDR3 is TGTGCCAGCAGCCAAGAATCAGGGACTGGAAACACCATATATTTT.

V usage is TRBV18 and J usage is TRBJ2-2; D is possibly TRBD2 (6 bases). Germline lookup yields CDR1 KGHSH and CDR2 LQKENI. The CDR3 loop spans 17 amino acids. The ends were cut back, 0 bases at V and 1 base at J, with 12 bases in the middle. In nucleotides, the CDR3 is TGTGCCAGCTCACCACCTGGCGGGGCTGTGAACACCGGGGAGCTGTTTTTT. Its protein is CASSPPGGAVNTGELFF.